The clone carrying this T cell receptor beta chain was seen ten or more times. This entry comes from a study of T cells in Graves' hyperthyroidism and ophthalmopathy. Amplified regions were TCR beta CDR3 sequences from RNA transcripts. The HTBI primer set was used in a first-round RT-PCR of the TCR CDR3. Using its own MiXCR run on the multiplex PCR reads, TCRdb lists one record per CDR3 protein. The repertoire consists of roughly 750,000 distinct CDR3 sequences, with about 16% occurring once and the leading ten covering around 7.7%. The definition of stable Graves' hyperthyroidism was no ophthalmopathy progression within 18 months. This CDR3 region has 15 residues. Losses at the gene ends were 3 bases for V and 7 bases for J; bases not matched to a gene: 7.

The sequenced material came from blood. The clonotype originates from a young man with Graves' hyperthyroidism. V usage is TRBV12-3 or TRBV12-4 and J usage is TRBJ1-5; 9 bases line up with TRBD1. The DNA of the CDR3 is TGTGCCAGCAGTTTGTGGACAGGGGTAGACCAGCCCCAGCATTTT. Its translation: CASSLWTGVDQPQHF.